This TCR beta chain was identified in a study of TIL therapy for anti-PD-1-resistant metastatic lung cancer. Study information: Tumors carried a median about 1.6 non-synonymous mutations per megabase.

The CDR3 extends over 14 amino acids. Trimming took off 5 bases at V and 4 bases at J, with 11 bases between the two ends. The germline V gene encodes CDR1 MGHDK and CDR2 SYGVNS. The immunoSEQ assay was v3. Here immunoSEQ multiplex PCR was the method, and the copy in TCRdb shows in-frame clones only, minus some. The repertoire holds 95,000 or so clones, roughly 65% seen once, with 9.5% to 13% in the top ten. The time point is: pre-treatment sample, taken before nivolumab and TIL therapy. The tumor samples were excised metastases, mostly pleural nodules or supraclavicular lymph nodes. Tumors were harvested before any PD-1/PD-L1 blockade. Enrollment ran from late 2017 to January 2020. Study-wide results and limits: TIL cultures after expansion showed higher clonality and lower diversity than baseline tumor (median around 5.9% vs 31%).

A word on this clone: Antigen unknown.

The receptor's source is a person between 25 and 79 years old with non-small cell lung cancer. J is TRBJ1-4 and V is TRBV25-1; unclear D gene. The sequences come from tumor tissue, collected at baseline. This CDR3 reads CASSNGRINEKLFF. CDR3 in DNA: TGTGCCAGCAGTAACGGCCGGATTAATGAAAAACTGTTTTTT.